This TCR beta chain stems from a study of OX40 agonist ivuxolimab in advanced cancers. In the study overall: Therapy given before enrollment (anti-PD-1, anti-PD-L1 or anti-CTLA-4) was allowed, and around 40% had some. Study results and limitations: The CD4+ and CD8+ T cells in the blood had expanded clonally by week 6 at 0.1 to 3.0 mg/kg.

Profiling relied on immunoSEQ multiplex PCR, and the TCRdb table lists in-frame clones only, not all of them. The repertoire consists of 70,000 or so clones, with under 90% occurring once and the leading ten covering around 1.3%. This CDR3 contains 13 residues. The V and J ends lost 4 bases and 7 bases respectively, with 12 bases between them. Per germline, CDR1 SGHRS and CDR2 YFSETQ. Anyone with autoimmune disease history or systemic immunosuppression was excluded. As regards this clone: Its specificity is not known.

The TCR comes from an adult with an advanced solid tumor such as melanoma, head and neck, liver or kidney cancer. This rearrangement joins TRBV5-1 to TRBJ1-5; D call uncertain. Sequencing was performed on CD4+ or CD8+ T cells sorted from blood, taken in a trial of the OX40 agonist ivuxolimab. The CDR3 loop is CASSEGPGQPQHF. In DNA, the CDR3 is TGCGCCAGCAGCGAAGGGCCGGGACAGCCCCAGCATTTT.